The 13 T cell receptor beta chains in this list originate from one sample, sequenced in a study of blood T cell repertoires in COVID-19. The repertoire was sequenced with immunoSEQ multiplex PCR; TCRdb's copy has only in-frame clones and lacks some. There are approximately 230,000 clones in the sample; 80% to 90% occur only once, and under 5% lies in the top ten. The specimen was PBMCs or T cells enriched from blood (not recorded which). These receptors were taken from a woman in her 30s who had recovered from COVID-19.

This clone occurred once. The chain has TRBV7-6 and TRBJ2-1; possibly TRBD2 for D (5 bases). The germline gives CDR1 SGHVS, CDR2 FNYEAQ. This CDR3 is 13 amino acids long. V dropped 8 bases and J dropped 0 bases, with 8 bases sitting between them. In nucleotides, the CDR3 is TGTGCCAGCGGGGAGATCTCCTACAATGAGCAGTTCTTC. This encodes CASGEISYNEQFF.

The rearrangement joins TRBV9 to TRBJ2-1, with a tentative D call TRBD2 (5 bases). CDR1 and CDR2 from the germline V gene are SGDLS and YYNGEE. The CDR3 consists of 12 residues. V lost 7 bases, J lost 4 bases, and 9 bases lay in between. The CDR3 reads CASGLNYNEQFF. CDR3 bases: TGTGCCAGCGGACTGAATTACAATGAGCAGTTCTTC.

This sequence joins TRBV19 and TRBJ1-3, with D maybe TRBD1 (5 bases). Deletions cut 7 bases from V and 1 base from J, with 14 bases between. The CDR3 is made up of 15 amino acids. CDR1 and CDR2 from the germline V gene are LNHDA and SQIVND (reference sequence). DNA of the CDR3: TGTGCCAGTAATGATAAGGGGATTTCTGGAAACACCATATATTTT. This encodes CASNDKGISGNTIYF.

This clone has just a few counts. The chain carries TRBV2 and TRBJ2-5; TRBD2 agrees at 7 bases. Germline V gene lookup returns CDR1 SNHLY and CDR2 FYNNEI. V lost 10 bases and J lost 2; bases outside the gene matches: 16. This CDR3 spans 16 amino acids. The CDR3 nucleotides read TGTGCCACTTCCGACTGGCTAGCGGAGCCTCAAGAGACCCAGTACTTC. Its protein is CATSDWLAEPQETQYF.

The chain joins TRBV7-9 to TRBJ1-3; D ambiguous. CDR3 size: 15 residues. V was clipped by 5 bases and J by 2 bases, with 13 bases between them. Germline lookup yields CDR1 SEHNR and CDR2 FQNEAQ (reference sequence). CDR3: CASSAPTQPGNTIYF. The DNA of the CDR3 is TGTGCCAGCAGCGCCCCGACTCAGCCTGGAAACACCATATATTTT.

The CDR3, as DNA: TGTGCCAGCAGTGCGGGTAGCGGGGGTTACGAGCAGTACTTC. Protein: CASSAGSGGYEQYF. The chain joins TRBV28 to TRBJ2-7; 9 bases fit TRBD2. The V and J ends lost 5 bases and 4 bases, in that order; junction bases with no gene match: 6. Germline assignment: CDR1 MDHEN and CDR2 SYDVKM. The CDR3 loop spans 14 amino acids.

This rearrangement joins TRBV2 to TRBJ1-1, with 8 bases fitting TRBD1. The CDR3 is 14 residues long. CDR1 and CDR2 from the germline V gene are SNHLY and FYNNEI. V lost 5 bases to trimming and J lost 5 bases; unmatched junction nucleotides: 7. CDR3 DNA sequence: TGTGCCAGCAGTATACAGGGGGGAGGAACTGAAGCTTTCTTT. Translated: CASSIQGGGTEAFF. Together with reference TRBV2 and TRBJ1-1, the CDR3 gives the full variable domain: EPEVTQTPSHQVTQMGQEVILRCVPISNHLYFYWYRQILGQKVEFLVSFYNNEISEKSEIFDDQFSVERPDGSNFTLKIRSTKLEDSAMYFCASSIQGGGTEAFFGQGTRLTVV.

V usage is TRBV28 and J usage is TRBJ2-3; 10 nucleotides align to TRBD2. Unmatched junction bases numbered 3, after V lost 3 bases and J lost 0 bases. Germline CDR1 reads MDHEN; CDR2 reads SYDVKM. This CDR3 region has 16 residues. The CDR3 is CASSFPTSGSTDTQYF. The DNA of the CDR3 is TGTGCCAGCAGTTTTCCGACTAGCGGGAGCACAGATACGCAGTATTTT.

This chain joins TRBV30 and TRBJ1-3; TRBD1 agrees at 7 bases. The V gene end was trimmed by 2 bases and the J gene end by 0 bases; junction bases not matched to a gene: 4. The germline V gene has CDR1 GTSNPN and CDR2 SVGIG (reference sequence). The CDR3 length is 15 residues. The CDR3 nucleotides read TGTGCCTGGAGTACCGGGACAGCCTCTGGAAACACCATATATTTT. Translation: CAWSTGTASGNTIYF. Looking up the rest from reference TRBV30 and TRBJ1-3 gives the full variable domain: SQTIHQWPATLVQPVGSPLSLECTVEGTSNPNLYWYRQAAGRGLQLLFYSVGIGQISSEVPQNLSASRPQDRQFILSSKKLLLSDSGFYLCAWSTGTASGNTIYFGEGSWLTVV.

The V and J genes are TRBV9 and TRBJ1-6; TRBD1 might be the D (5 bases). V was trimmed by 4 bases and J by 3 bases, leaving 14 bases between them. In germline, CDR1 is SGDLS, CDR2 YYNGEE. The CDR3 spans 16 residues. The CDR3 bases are TGTGCCAGCAGCCCTAGACAGCACCTCTATAATTCACCCCTCCACTTT. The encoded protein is CASSPRQHLYNSPLHF.

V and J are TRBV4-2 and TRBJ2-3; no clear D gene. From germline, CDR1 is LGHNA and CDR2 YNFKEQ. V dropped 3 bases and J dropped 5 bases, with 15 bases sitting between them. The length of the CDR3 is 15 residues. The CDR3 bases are TGTGCCAGCAGCCACCCGGGTGTAGCCGGAGATACGCAGTATTTT. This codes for CASSHPGVAGDTQYF.

CDR3 sequence (DNA): TGTGCCAGCAGGGTCCGGGGGTCAACCTACGAGCAGTACTTC. This sequence encodes CASRVRGSTYEQYF. V and J are TRBV6-6 and TRBJ2-7, with D perhaps TRBD2 (6 bases). Trimming took 6 bases from V and 2 from J, leaving 14 bases between them. CDR3 length: 14 residues. CDR1 is MNHNY and CDR2 is SVGAGI in the germline V gene (reference sequence).

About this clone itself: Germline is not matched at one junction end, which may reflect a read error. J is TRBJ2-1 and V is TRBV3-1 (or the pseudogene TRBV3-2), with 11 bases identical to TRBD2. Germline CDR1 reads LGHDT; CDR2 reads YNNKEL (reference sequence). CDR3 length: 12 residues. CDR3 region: CASSPLAGGQIF. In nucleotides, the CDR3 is TGTGCCAGCAGCCCTCTAGCGGGAGGCCAAATCTTC.